The 31 T cell receptor beta chains listed next were all sequenced from one sample in a study of T cells in Graves' hyperthyroidism and ophthalmopathy. RNA transcripts yielded amplified TCR beta CDR3 regions. The HTBI primer set was used in a first-round RT-PCR of the TCR CDR3. MiXCR, applied by TCRdb to the multiplex PCR reads, yields one record per CDR3 protein. The sample consists of some 510,000 distinct CDR3 sequences, about 43% of them appearing once. Sample: peripheral blood or thyroid tissue (not recorded which). The receptors stem from a young woman with Graves' hyperthyroidism.

This chain links TRBV20-1 with TRBJ2-2; 8 nucleotides match TRBD1. V was pared by 0 bases and J by 6 bases, with 3 bases of the junction left unmatched. Germline lookup yields CDR1 DFQATT and CDR2 SNEGSKA (reference sequence). This CDR3 is 14 amino acids long. This chain's CDR3 is CSAREDRESGELFF. CDR3 nucleotide sequence: TGCAGTGCTAGAGAGGACAGGGAGTCCGGGGAGCTGTTTTTT.

Worth noting for this clonotype: The conserved phenylalanine or tryptophan normally closing the CDR3 is absent here, so this likely arose from a read error. The chain is built from TRBV6-1 and TRBJ1-1; D is unclear. The CDR3 has 14 residues. From germline, CDR1 is MNHNS and CDR2 SASEGT. The CDR3 coding sequence is TGTGCCATCAGTGAAGCGGTGGGGAACACTGAAGCTTTCTCT. Translated, it gives CAISEAVGNTEAFS.

This clonotype was seen just once. This may arise from a read error, as a much more abundant clone is one base away. The chain couples TRBV15 to TRBJ1-5, with D possibly matching TRBD1 (5 bases). Trimming removed 0 bases at V and 3 bases at J, with 15 bases between. Germline loops: CDR1 LNHNV, CDR2 YYDKDF (reference sequence). The CDR3 length is 17 residues. The DNA of the CDR3 is TGTGCCACCAGCAGAGATTTGGGGACGGATTTCAATCAGCCCCAGCATTTT. Protein product: CATSRDLGTDFNQPQHF.

The chain combines TRBV7-6 with TRBJ2-7; 11 nucleotides match TRBD2. CDR3 length: 16 residues. Trimming took 8 bases from V and 1 from J; bases not matched to a gene: 10. Germline V CDR1 and CDR2: SGHVS, FNYEAQ. The CDR3 protein is CASSPLAGDGSYEQYF. DNA for the CDR3: TGTGCCAGCTCACCACTAGCGGGAGACGGATCCTACGAGCAGTACTTC.

This clonotype was detected ten times or more. At one end, the junction sequence differs from germline, possibly due to a read error. The chain carries TRBV10-1 and TRBJ1-2; maybe TRBD1 (5 bases). Germline CDR1 reads WNHNN; CDR2 reads SYGVQD (reference sequence). The length of the CDR3 is 15 residues. The CDR3 sequence is CASIAQAGRPYDYTF. Here the CDR3 DNA reads TGCGCCAGCATAGCCCAAGCGGGACGGCCCTATGACTACACCTTC.

The CDR3 loop reads CSAGAGGPNEQYF. The CDR3 coding sequence is TGCAGTGCTGGAGCGGGAGGGCCTAACGAGCAGTACTTC. The chain couples TRBV20-1 to TRBJ2-7; 10 nucleotides line up with TRBD2. Germline CDR1 is DFQATT and CDR2 is SNEGSKA (reference sequence). Trimming cost V 5 bases and J 5 bases; bases outside gene matches: 6. The CDR3 is 13 amino acids.

The rearrangement uses TRBV5-1 and TRBJ2-2, with TRBD2 identical over 10 bases. The CDR3 loop spans 15 amino acids. CDR1 and CDR2 from the germline V gene are SGHRS and YFSETQ. V was pared by 9 bases and J by 5 bases, with 10 bases of the junction left unmatched. CDR3 region: CATTILAGDTGELFF. The CDR3 nucleotides read TGCGCCACTACCATTCTAGCGGGAGATACCGGGGAGCTGTTTTTT.

The V and J genes are TRBV29-1 and TRBJ2-5, with no clear D. V gave up 4 bases and J gave up 2 bases, with 5 bases separating them. CDR1 is SQVTM and CDR2 is ANQGSEA in the germline V gene. This CDR3 is 11 amino acids long. CDR3 protein: CSVARQETQYF. For the CDR3, the DNA is TGCAGCGTTGCTCGGCAAGAGACCCAGTACTTC.

This clonotype was recorded many times. The chain carries TRBV20-1 and TRBJ2-7, with 10 positions matching TRBD2. V trimming: 3 bases; J trimming: 6 bases; junction bases outside the gene matches: 5. Germline CDR1 is DFQATT and CDR2 is SNEGSKA (reference sequence). This CDR3 spans 13 amino acids. CDR3 amino acids: CSASSSGSIEQYF. The CDR3 DNA reads TGCAGTGCTAGCTCTAGCGGGAGCATCGAGCAGTACTTC.

The chain links TRBV5-1 to TRBJ2-7; 7 bases match TRBD1. Germline V gene sequence: CDR1 SGHRS, CDR2 YFSETQ. V lost 0 bases, J lost 4 bases, and 7 bases stayed unmatched. This CDR3 comprises 15 residues. The CDR3 sequence: CASSLEGALNYEQYF. The CDR3, as DNA: TGCGCCAGCAGCTTGGAGGGGGCGCTCAATTACGAGCAGTACTTC.

This clonotype was recorded a few times. This chain links TRBV29-1 with TRBJ2-3; 10 nucleotides agree with TRBD2. CDR3 length: 13 residues. V lost 4 bases to trimming and J lost 6 bases; unmatched junction nucleotides: 4. Germline V gene sequence: CDR1 SQVTM, CDR2 ANQGSEA. CDR3 protein: CSVGLAGDDTQYF. CDR3 DNA: TGCAGCGTTGGTCTAGCGGGAGATGATACGCAGTATTTT.

This clonotype was observed at least ten times. The rearrangement uses TRBV7-9 and TRBJ1-6; 9 bases fit TRBD1. This CDR3 has 14 residues. Germline CDR1 is SEHNR and CDR2 is FQNEAQ (reference sequence). Trimming cost V 3 bases and J 8 bases; bases outside gene matches: 2. The CDR3 loop reads CASSFRTGDSPLHF. The DNA of the CDR3 is TGTGCCAGCAGCTTCCGGACAGGGGATTCACCCCTCCACTTT.

V is TRBV7-8 and J is TRBJ2-2; the D gene is possibly TRBD1 (5 bases). Germline CDR1 and CDR2: SGHVS and FQNEAQ. V was cut by 3 bases and J by 4 bases, with 9 bases left in between. CDR3 length: 14 amino acids. CDR3 DNA sequence: TGTGCCAGCAGCTTCCCGACAGTCACCGGGGAGCTGTTTTTT. Translating gives CASSFPTVTGELFF.

In DNA, the CDR3 is TGCAGTGCTCAACCGGGACTAGCGGGAGACGAGCAGTTCTTC. It yields the protein CSAQPGLAGDEQFF. The chain links TRBV20-1 to TRBJ2-1; 14 bases are shared with TRBD2. The CDR3 totals 14 residues. The V segment lost 5 bases and the J segment 10 bases; nucleotides outside the gene matches: 7. Germline V gene sequence: CDR1 DFQATT, CDR2 SNEGSKA (reference sequence).

The rearrangement links TRBV4-1 to TRBJ2-7, with D possibly matching TRBD2 (5 bases). The germline V gene encodes CDR1 MGHRA and CDR2 YSYEKL. The CDR3 spans 17 residues. With 2 bases removed from V and 1 base from J, the gap between germline ends came to 18 bases. CDR3 DNA: TGCGCCAGCAGCCAACTGAGCGTCCCTAGCCGATCCTACGAGCAGTACTTC. Protein product: CASSQLSVPSRSYEQYF.

The chain joins TRBV20-1 to TRBJ1-1, with D maybe TRBD1 (6 bases). V lost 1 base, J lost 1 base, and 10 bases lay in between. The CDR3 sequence is 14 residues long. The germline V gene encodes CDR1 DFQATT and CDR2 SNEGSKA (reference sequence). DNA for the CDR3: TGCAGTGCTAGAGTGGGACATAAGAACACTGAAGCTTTCTTT. Translating gives CSARVGHKNTEAFF.

At least ten counts were recorded for this clonotype. V is TRBV29-1 and J is TRBJ1-1; TRBD1 is a possible D gene (6 bases). CDR1 and CDR2 (germline): SQVTM, ANQGSEA. V was clipped by 7 bases and J by 2 bases, with 14 bases between them. The CDR3 is made up of 13 amino acids. This CDR3 reads CSGEGGSNTEAFF. In DNA form, the CDR3 reads TGCAGCGGAGAGGGGGGAAGCAACACTGAAGCTTTCTTT.

This clonotype occurred once. The rearrangement joins TRBV29-1 to TRBJ2-7; 12 positions agree with TRBD1. Unmatched junction bases numbered 3, after V lost 4 bases and J lost 5 bases. The CDR3 loop spans 13 amino acids. Germline V gene lookup returns CDR1 SQVTM and CDR2 ANQGSEA. In nucleotides, the CDR3 is TGCAGCGTTGCCGGGACAGGGGGCCACGAGCAGTACTTC. Translation: CSVAGTGGHEQYF.

This rearrangement joins TRBV4-1 to TRBJ2-7; tentatively, D is TRBD1 or TRBD2 (5 bases each). Germline assignment: CDR1 MGHRA and CDR2 YSYEKL. The CDR3 is made up of 15 amino acids. V lost 4 bases, J lost 3 bases, and 16 bases lay in between. CDR3 sequence: CASSRRQGEIYEQYF. CDR3 bases: TGCGCCAGCAGCCGTAGGCAGGGAGAGATCTACGAGCAGTACTTC.

This clonotype was seen only once. Here the CDR3 DNA reads TGCGCCAGCAGCCAATCCTTCTTAGGTGGCCGGGAGACCCAGTACTTC. Its protein product is CASSQSFLGGRETQYF. This chain connects TRBV4-1 to TRBJ2-5, with unresolved D. Per germline, CDR1 MGHRA and CDR2 YSYEKL. CDR3 size: 16 residues. V was shortened by 2 bases and J by 5 bases, with 18 bases between the two germline ends.

The chain recombines TRBV7-2 with TRBJ2-7, with D unclear. Trimming took off 6 bases at V and 5 bases at J, with 11 bases between the two ends. The germline CDR1 and CDR2 sequences are SGHTA and FQGNSA. This CDR3 spans 12 amino acids. The CDR3 sequence is CASSDQADEQYF. In nucleotides, the CDR3 is TGTGCCAGCAGTGATCAGGCGGACGAGCAGTACTTC.

This clonotype has a count of ten or more. This rearrangement joins TRBV29-1 to TRBJ1-1; no clear D. Germline-derived CDR1 and CDR2 are SQVTM and ANQGSEA. V shed 2 bases and J shed 1 base, with 14 bases lying between them. This CDR3 is 15 amino acids long. The CDR3 protein is CSVEKGFYPNTEAFF. The CDR3 region has the DNA TGCAGCGTTGAAAAGGGCTTTTACCCGAACACTGAAGCTTTCTTT.

A few counts support this clonotype. V is TRBV29-1 and J is TRBJ2-2; D call uncertain. CDR3 length: 14 amino acids. Per the germline V gene, CDR1 is SQVTM and CDR2 is ANQGSEA. Trimming cost V 4 bases and J 2 bases, with 11 bases left between them. The CDR3 region is CSVGMEANTGELFF. CDR3 in DNA: TGCAGCGTTGGCATGGAAGCAAACACCGGGGAGCTGTTTTTT.

A note on this clonotype: One junction end does not reproduce the germline sequence, and a read error may be involved. This chain joins TRBV6-4 and TRBJ1-5; D call uncertain. The CDR3 loop spans 15 amino acids. Germline loops: CDR1 MRHNA, CDR2 SNTAGT. Written as DNA, the CDR3 is TGTGCCAGCAGTTACTCCCCCACGGGTGGGCAGCCCCAGCATTTT. It codes for CASSYSPTGGQPQHF.

This clonotype was found once. CDR3 bases: TGTGCCAGCTCAAACCCCTTTAAGACAGGGAACTATGGCTACACCTTC. Translation gives CASSNPFKTGNYGYTF. The chain joins TRBV7-2 to TRBJ1-2; 7 nucleotides align to TRBD1. In germline, CDR1 is SGHTA, CDR2 FQGNSA. With 8 bases clipped from V and 2 bases from J, the junction kept 14 bases outside the gene matches. This CDR3 has 16 amino acids. Full variable domain (remainder filled in from reference TRBV7-2 and TRBJ1-2): GAGVSQSPSNKVTEKGKDVELRCDPISGHTALYWYRQSLGQGLEFLIYFQGNSAPDKSGLPSDRFSAERTGGSVSTLTIQRTQQEDSAVYLCASSNPFKTGNYGYTFGSGTRLTVV.

This clonotype was detected a few times. CDR3 in amino acids: CASSSSQGYEQYF. In nucleotides, the CDR3 is TGTGCCAGCAGCTCAAGTCAGGGCTACGAGCAGTACTTC. This sequence joins TRBV7-9 and TRBJ2-7; D possibly corresponds to TRBD1 (5 bases). CDR1 is SEHNR, CDR2 FQNEAQ, per germline (reference sequence). V lost 4 bases to trimming and J lost 3 bases, with 10 bases between them. This CDR3 comprises 13 residues.

To note about this clonotype: A much bigger clone sits one base away, suggesting this may be a read error. This chain joins TRBV2 and TRBJ1-1; D ambiguous. Per germline, CDR1 SNHLY and CDR2 FYNNEI. There are 12 residues in the CDR3. Trimming removed 11 bases at V and 7 bases at J, with 17 bases between. CDR3 DNA sequence: TGTGCCGGCATACGGGTCCTGGGTGAAGCTTTCTTT. Amino acids: CAGIRVLGEAFF.

This CDR3 reads CASSDTGGYTF. The CDR3, as DNA: TGTGCCAGCAGTGACACAGGGGGCTACACCTTC. The genes are TRBV6-4 and TRBJ1-2, with a tentative D call TRBD1 (6 bases). This CDR3 contains 11 residues. CDR1 is MRHNA, CDR2 SNTAGT, per germline. V was shortened by 2 bases and J by 8 bases, with 6 bases between the two germline ends.

This clonotype was picked up one time. J is TRBJ1-2 and V is TRBV12-3 or TRBV12-4; no clear D. The CDR3 sequence is 14 residues long. V lost 7 bases and J lost 8, with 20 bases in between. This CDR3 is CASNLAESQGGYTF. The DNA of the CDR3 is TGTGCCAGCAACCTAGCGGAAAGCCAAGGAGGCTACACCTTC.

V usage is TRBV5-8 and J usage is TRBJ2-6; D possibly corresponds to TRBD1 (6 bases). With 2 bases removed from V and 6 bases from J, the gap between germline ends came to 12 bases. This CDR3 is 15 amino acids long. Per germline, CDR1 SGHTS and CDR2 YDEGEE. The CDR3 nucleotides read TGTGCCAGCAGCTTCCCTGAGGGGGAGGCCAACGTCCTGACTTTC. Translation: CASSFPEGEANVLTF. Variable domain in full (rest from reference TRBV5-8 and TRBJ2-6): EAGVTQSPTHLIKTRGQQATLRCSPISGHTSVYWYQQALGLGLQFLLWYDEGEERNRGNFPPRFSGRQFPNYSSELNVNALELEDSALYLCASSFPEGEANVLTFGAGSRLTVL.

This clonotype showed up just a few times. The chain links TRBV10-3 to TRBJ2-5; tentatively, D is TRBD1 or TRBD2 (5 bases each). V dropped 10 bases and J dropped 4 bases, with 16 bases sitting between them. CDR3 length equals 13 residues. The germline CDR1 and CDR2 sequences are ENHRY and SYGVKD. The DNA of the CDR3 is TGTGCCAACAAAAGTCCCGGGACAGAGACCCAGTACTTC. It encodes CANKSPGTETQYF.